This TCR beta chain was retrieved from a study of blood T cell repertoires in COVID-19. The overall study: Acute and convalescent COVID-19 samples came from the United States, Italy and Spain. Nucleic acid was either cDNA or gDNA, and it came from T cells, B-cell-depleted T cells, or PBMCs.

Study processing details: Amplification of reference gene primers provided the estimated nucleated cell counts. Assay used: immunoSEQ multiplex PCR; TCRdb lists only in-frame clones, some missing. V, J and clone size reflect that table, while D and trimming were determined from the DNA. The table has approximately 97,000 clones, around 90% seen once. The V end lost 4 bases, the J end lost 0 bases, and 8 bases lay between the germline ends. Germline CDR1 and CDR2: SGHRS and YFSETQ. The length of the CDR3 is 14 residues. A single count supports this clone. Specimen: peripheral blood. The chain has TRBV5-1 and TRBJ1-3; D unclear. The TCR sequence derives from a man in his fifties with active or convalescent COVID-19. The DNA for the CDR3 is TGCGCCAGCAGCCCGGGATCCTCTGGAAACACCATATATTTT. Encoded protein: CASSPGSSGNTIYF.